The clone carrying this T cell receptor (beta chain) was recorded many times. This sample was taken from a study of T cells in Graves' hyperthyroidism and ophthalmopathy. Using RNA transcripts as the source, TCR beta CDR3 regions were amplified. HTBI primers were employed in a first-round RT-PCR of the TCR CDR3. From the multiplex PCR reads, TCRdb called clonotypes with MiXCR, one entry per CDR3 protein. Of more than 550,000 distinct CDR3 sequences listed, 15% to 20% are singletons. The CDR3 contains 14 residues. Germline CDR1 is SEHNR and CDR2 is FQNEAQ (reference sequence). V shed 5 bases and J shed 9 bases, with 17 bases lying between them.

The receptor was derived from a woman aged 50 to 60 with Graves' hyperthyroidism that later progressed to Graves' ophthalmopathy. The specimen sequenced was blood. The genes are TRBV7-9 and TRBJ2-4; unclear D gene. As DNA, the CDR3 is TGTGCCAGCAGCCCAGCTGCCCTCACGGGCATTCAGTACTTC. Its protein product is CASSPAALTGIQYF. Looking up the rest from reference TRBV7-9 and TRBJ2-4 gives the full variable domain: DTGVSQNPRHKITKRGQNVTFRCDPISEHNRLYWYRQTLGQGPEFLTYFQNEAQLEKSRLLSDRFSAERPKGSFSTLEIQRTEQGDSAMYLCASSPAALTGIQYFGAGTRLSVL.